The next 25 T cell receptor beta chains were all read from a single sample in a study of blood T cell repertoires in COVID-19. The table came from immunoSEQ multiplex PCR; TCRdb's copy has only in-frame clones and leaves some out. The sample lists approximately 160,000 clones, roughly 83% occurring once. The sample consisted of peripheral blood. These receptors were taken from a woman aged 55 to 70 with acute or convalescent COVID-19.

This clone was seen a handful of times. The genes are TRBV16 and TRBJ1-5, with a weak D call TRBD1 (5 bases). Deletions cut 0 bases from V and 0 bases from J, with 9 bases between. CDR1 and CDR2 from the germline V gene are KGHSY and FQNENV. The CDR3 spans 16 residues. CDR3 in amino acids: CASSQSRVYSNQPQHF. As DNA, the CDR3 is TGTGCCAGCAGCCAATCCAGGGTCTATAGCAATCAGCCCCAGCATTTT.

This chain uses TRBV9 with TRBJ1-1; unclear D gene. The V and J ends lost 0 bases and 0 bases respectively, with 12 bases between them. Per the germline V gene, CDR1 is SGDLS and CDR2 is YYNGEE. This CDR3 spans 16 amino acids. In DNA form, the CDR3 reads TGTGCCAGCAGCGTAGCTCCTGGCGGCATGAACACTGAAGCTTTCTTT. Translating gives CASSVAPGGMNTEAFF.

This chain connects TRBV9 to TRBJ1-5, with 7 positions matching TRBD1. V shed 0 bases and J 6 bases; nucleotides not matched to a gene: 6. This CDR3 is built from 15 residues. CDR1 is SGDLS, CDR2 YYNGEE, per germline. In nucleotides, the CDR3 is TGTGCCAGCAGCGTAGCCCCCCAGGGGGGTCAGCCCCAGCATTTT. This encodes CASSVAPQGGQPQHF.

This clone appeared once. This rearrangement joins TRBV25-1 to TRBJ2-3; D may be TRBD2 (7 bases). The CDR3 contains 16 residues. The V gene's germline CDR1 is MGHDK and CDR2 SYGVNS. Trimming removed 8 bases at V and 2 bases at J, with 20 bases between. CDR3 region: CASSLGGVGNTDTQYF. CDR3 DNA: TGTGCCAGCTCCCTAGGGGGGGTGGGGAACACAGATACGCAGTATTTT.

The gene calls are TRBV6-5 and TRBJ1-1, with D perhaps TRBD1 (6 bases). CDR3 length: 15 residues. Germline values: CDR1 MNHEY, CDR2 SVGAGI. V was clipped by 2 bases and J by 8 bases, with 18 bases between them. The CDR3 reads CASSYPGGARTEAFF. The CDR3, as DNA: TGTGCCAGCAGTTACCCCGGGGGGGCGAGGACAGAAGCTTTCTTT.

A word on this clone: Other DNA sequences in this sample translate to the same CDR3. The V call is TRBV11-2, the J call TRBJ2-7, with 10 positions matching TRBD1. CDR3 length: 17 amino acids. With V trimmed by 3 bases and J by 7 bases, 15 bases remained unmatched. Germline assignment: CDR1 SGHAT and CDR2 FQNNGV. The CDR3 spells CASSFFRGQGLRGEQYF. CDR3 in DNA: TGTGCCAGCAGCTTCTTCAGGGGACAGGGGCTTCGGGGGGAGCAGTACTTC.

The chain has TRBV24-1 and TRBJ2-5, with 13 bases identical to TRBD2. Germline lookup yields CDR1 KGHDR and CDR2 SFDVKD. CDR3 length equals 19 residues. Unmatched junction bases numbered 15, after V lost 4 bases and J lost 5 bases. The CDR3 DNA reads TGTGCCACCAGTGACCTACTAGCGGGGGGGCAGTTAAGCGGGGAGACCCAGTACTTC. Amino acids: CATSDLLAGGQLSGETQYF.

CDR3 DNA: TGTGCCAGCAGCCAAGGGGGGGGAGATACGCAGTATTTT. Translated: CASSQGGGDTQYF. This chain connects TRBV3-1 (or the pseudogene TRBV3-2) to TRBJ2-3; TRBD2 aligns across 7 bases. Per germline, CDR1 LGHDT and CDR2 YNNKEL (reference sequence). J lost 5 bases, V lost 1 base, and 0 bases had no gene match. The CDR3 covers 13 residues.

The chain has TRBV7-2 and TRBJ1-3; no clear D gene. V shed 1 base and J shed 2 bases, with 9 bases lying between them. CDR1 SGHTA and CDR2 FQGNSA come from the germline V gene. The CDR3 is made up of 15 amino acids. The CDR3 coding sequence is TGTGCCAGCAGCTTAGGAGGGAAAGCTGGAAACACCATATATTTT. Its translation is CASSLGGKAGNTIYF.

The chain links TRBV4-3 to TRBJ1-1; 8 positions agree with TRBD1. CDR1 is LGHNA, CDR2 YSLEER, per germline. V lost 5 bases to trimming and J lost 0 bases; unmatched junction nucleotides: 8. The length of the CDR3 is 16 residues. CDR3 residues: CASSSTAGGVNTEAFF. CDR3 in DNA: TGCGCCAGCAGCTCTACCGCAGGGGGCGTGAACACTGAAGCTTTCTTT.

The chain links TRBV23-1 to TRBJ2-5; a possible D gene is TRBD2 (5 bases). TRBV23-1 is annotated as an ORF whose role is uncertain. The CDR3 sequence is 12 residues long. V was trimmed by 4 bases and J by 5 bases, leaving 8 bases between them. In DNA, the CDR3 is TGCGCCAGCAGTCCCGGGATGGAGACCCAGTACTTC. Protein sequence: CASSPGMETQYF.

The chain combines TRBV5-1 with TRBJ2-1; tentatively, D is TRBD2 (5 bases). Trimming stripped 0 bases from V and 5 bases from J, with 6 bases between. The CDR3 spans 13 residues. In germline, CDR1 is SGHRS, CDR2 YFSETQ. CDR3: CASSLDGDNEQFF. CDR3 nucleotides: TGCGCCAGCAGCTTGGACGGGGACAATGAGCAGTTCTTC. Filled out from reference TRBV5-1 and TRBJ2-1, the complete variable domain reads KAGVTQTPRYLIKTRGQQVTLSCSPISGHRSVSWYQQTPGQGLQFLFEYFSETQRNKGNFPGRFSGRQFSNSRSEMNVSTLELGDSALYLCASSLDGDNEQFFGPGTRLTVL.

The chain combines TRBV30 with TRBJ1-3; 11 nucleotides match TRBD1. The CDR3 totals 16 residues. Germline V CDR1 and CDR2: GTSNPN, SVGIG (reference sequence). Trimming at V came to 3 bases and at J to 0 bases, leaving 4 bases not matched to a gene. CDR3 region: CAWSQGQGASGNTIYF. The CDR3, as DNA: TGTGCCTGGAGCCAAGGACAGGGGGCCTCTGGAAACACCATATATTTT.

V gene TRBV30 combines with J gene TRBJ2-1; 9 bases line up with TRBD2. The germline CDR1 and CDR2 sequences are GTSNPN and SVGIG (reference sequence). This CDR3 comprises 16 residues. The V and J ends lost 0 bases and 2 bases, in that order; junction bases with no gene match: 5. As DNA, the CDR3 is TGTGCCTGGAGTGTTATGGGCGGGGGGGCCTACAATGAGCAGTTCTTC. It specifies CAWSVMGGGAYNEQFF.

The rearrangement links TRBV25-1 to TRBJ1-1; tentative D call: TRBD1 (6 bases). CDR1 MGHDK and CDR2 SYGVNS come from the germline V gene. V shed 3 bases and J shed 1 base, with 15 bases lying between them. The length of the CDR3 is 16 residues. The CDR3 region has the DNA TGTGCCAGCAGTGATCCCCTGGGACACCCGAACACTGAAGCTTTCTTT. Amino acid sequence: CASSDPLGHPNTEAFF.

The V call is TRBV7-8, the J call TRBJ1-3; no clear D gene. This CDR3 comprises 15 residues. The germline V and J ends were trimmed by 0 bases and 4 bases, with 10 bases remaining between them. The germline gives CDR1 SGHVS, CDR2 FQNEAQ. CDR3 amino acids: CASSLAEAKGNTIYF. In nucleotides, the CDR3 is TGTGCCAGCAGCTTAGCGGAAGCGAAGGGAAACACCATATATTTT.

The chain links TRBV19 to TRBJ2-1; 11 positions match TRBD1. Trimming at V came to 10 bases and at J to 7 bases, leaving 3 bases not matched to a gene. The CDR3 runs 12 residues. Germline lookup yields CDR1 LNHDA and CDR2 SQIVND (reference sequence). CDR3: CATGQGANEQFF. The CDR3 DNA reads as TGTGCCACCGGACAGGGGGCGAATGAGCAGTTCTTC.

The chain has TRBV25-1 and TRBJ2-5; TRBD2 agrees at 7 bases. The CDR3 runs to 17 residues. Germline CDR1 reads MGHDK; CDR2 reads SYGVNS. The trim removed 3 bases at V and 7 bases at J, leaving 17 bases unmatched. The CDR3 loop reads CASSEGYGLGGLGTQYF. In DNA form, the CDR3 reads TGTGCCAGCAGTGAGGGCTATGGTTTGGGGGGGTTAGGGACCCAGTACTTC. The full variable domain, in which reference TRBV25-1 and TRBJ2-5 provide the parts outside the CDR3, is EADIYQTPRYLVIGTGKKITLECSQTMGHDKMYWYQQDPGMELHLIHYSYGVNSTEKGDLSSESTVSRIRTEHFPLTLESARPSHTSQYLCASSEGYGLGGLGTQYFGPGTRLLVL.

The chain recombines TRBV4-1 with TRBJ1-2, with D hard to call. The CDR3 sequence is 15 residues long. Germline V gene sequence: CDR1 MGHRA, CDR2 YSYEKL. V lost 0 bases and J 4 bases, leaving 12 bases between the germline ends. This chain's CDR3 is CASSQEAGQSYGYTF. The CDR3 DNA reads TGCGCCAGCAGCCAAGAGGCTGGGCAGAGCTATGGCTACACCTTC.

There are a few counts of this clone. This rearrangement joins TRBV19 to TRBJ1-4; D ambiguous. The germline V and J ends were trimmed by 6 bases and 5 bases, with 10 bases remaining between them. The CDR3 is 13 amino acids. CDR1 and CDR2 from the germline V gene are LNHDA and SQIVND (reference sequence). CDR3 in amino acids: CASRSLENEKLFF. Written as DNA, the CDR3 is TGTGCCAGTAGATCCCTTGAGAATGAAAAACTGTTTTTT.

This chain links TRBV6-5 with TRBJ1-1, with D possibly being TRBD1 (6 bases). The germline V and J ends were trimmed by 5 bases and 4 bases, with 14 bases remaining between them. Germline CDR1 reads MNHEY; CDR2 reads SVGAGI. This CDR3 comprises 14 residues. The CDR3 nucleotides read TGTGCCAGCAGTCTCACAGGGCTGGGCACTGAAGCTTTCTTT. It specifies CASSLTGLGTEAFF.

V usage is TRBV5-4 and J usage is TRBJ1-2; D is unclear. With 5 bases removed from V and 2 bases from J, the gap between germline ends came to 16 bases. The CDR3 has 15 residues. Germline assignment: CDR1 SGHNT and CDR2 YYREEE (reference sequence). CDR3 sequence reads: CASSLKDLANYGYTF. Written as DNA, the CDR3 is TGTGCCAGCAGTTTGAAGGACCTAGCGAACTATGGCTACACCTTC. The whole variable domain, remainder taken from reference TRBV5-4 and TRBJ1-2, is ETGVTQSPTHLIKTRGQQVTLRCSSQSGHNTVSWYQQALGQGPQFIFQYYREEENGRGNFPPRFSGLQFPNYSSELNVNALELDDSALYLCASSLKDLANYGYTFGSGTRLTVV.

The chain employs TRBV7-9 and TRBJ1-5; D remains ambiguous. This CDR3 has 13 amino acids. V was shortened by 5 bases and J by 5 bases, with 10 bases between the two germline ends. From germline, CDR1 is SEHNR and CDR2 FQNEAQ (reference sequence). CDR3 region: CASSPDGDQPQHF. The CDR3, as DNA: TGTGCCAGCAGCCCGGACGGGGATCAGCCCCAGCATTTT.

The J gene is TRBJ2-7, the V gene TRBV7-3; 7 bases are shared with TRBD2. This CDR3 has 13 amino acids. Trimming took 5 bases from V and 9 from J; bases not matched to a gene: 10. Germline CDR1 and CDR2: SGHTA and FQGTGA. CDR3 in DNA: TGTGCCAGCAGCCCAGGACTAGAAACGACGCAGTACTTC. Residues: CASSPGLETTQYF.

The rearrangement uses TRBV6-2 or TRBV6-3 and TRBJ2-3, with TRBD2 matching over 8 bases. V was pared by 0 bases and J by 1 base, with 3 bases of the junction left unmatched. The CDR3 runs 16 residues. Germline loops: CDR1 MNHEY, CDR2 SVGEGT. This CDR3 is CASSYSAGGGTDTQYF. The CDR3 nucleotides read TGTGCCAGCAGTTACTCTGCCGGGGGGGGCACAGATACGCAGTATTTT.